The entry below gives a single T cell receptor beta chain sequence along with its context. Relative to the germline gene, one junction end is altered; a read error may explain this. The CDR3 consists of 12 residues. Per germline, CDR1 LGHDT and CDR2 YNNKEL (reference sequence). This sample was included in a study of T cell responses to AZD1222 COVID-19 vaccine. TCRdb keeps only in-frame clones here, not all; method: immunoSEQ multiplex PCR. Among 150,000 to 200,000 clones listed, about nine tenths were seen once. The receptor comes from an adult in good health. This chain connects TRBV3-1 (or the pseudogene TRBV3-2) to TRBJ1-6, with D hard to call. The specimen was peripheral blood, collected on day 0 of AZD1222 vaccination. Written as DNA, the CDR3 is TGTGCCAGCAGCCAAGCCTATTCCCCCCTCCACTTT. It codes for CASSQAYSPLHF.